A single sample gave rise to the 6 T cell receptor beta chains below, sequenced in a study of T cells expressing NK-cell markers. From its re-call of the 5' RACE reads, TCRdb lists each CDR3 protein once, without DNA. The sample table sets out some 460,000 distinct CDR3 sequences. Sequencing was done on a sample of blood T cells: a sorted CD56 or NKG2C T cell subset, CD4+ or CD8+ T cells, or bulk PBMC T cells (not recorded which). Every receptor here comes from a woman aged 50 to 60 in good health.

The rearrangement joins TRBV10-3 to TRBJ2-5. This CDR3 contains 18 residues. CDR1 and CDR2 (germline): ENHRY, SYGVKD. CDR3 in amino acids: CAISESRYERPFQETQYF.

The chain is built from TRBV6-6 and TRBJ1-2; TCRdb proposes TRBD1, but this gene call is untestable without DNA. Germline CDR1 is MNHNY and CDR2 is SVGAGI (reference sequence). The CDR3 has 15 amino acids. The CDR3 sequence: CASSKGQVANYGYTF.

V and J are TRBV20-1 and TRBJ1-2; TCRdb picks TRBD1, but there is no DNA to check that call. This CDR3 is built from 15 residues. Germline CDR1 reads DFQATT; CDR2 reads SNEGSKA (reference sequence). This chain's CDR3 is CSARTTGGLNYGYTF.

V usage is TRBV3-1 and J usage is TRBJ1-1. CDR1 and CDR2 (germline): LGHDT, YNNKEL (reference sequence). The length of the CDR3 is 14 residues. This chain's CDR3 is CASSPSRDSTKAFF.

The rearrangement uses TRBV29-1 and TRBJ2-3; TCRdb outputs TRBD1, but without DNA this stays unchecked. The CDR3 spans 12 residues. Germline lookup yields CDR1 SQVTM and CDR2 ANQGSEA. CDR3 loop: CSGGGQTDTQYF.

The CDR3 protein is CASSRTVPEKLFF. The J gene is TRBJ1-4, the V gene TRBV3-1; TCRdb names TRBD1, which stays unverified in the absence of DNA. This CDR3 has 13 residues. Per germline, CDR1 LGHDT and CDR2 YNNKEL (reference sequence).